Ten or more counts support the clone carrying this T cell receptor (beta chain). What it binds is unknown. The sample is drawn from a study of T cells in Graves' hyperthyroidism and ophthalmopathy. Broader study findings: Researchers report that a 13 V-J model separated ophthalmopathy from stable hyperthyroidism.

The CDR3 runs 16 residues. The V gene end was trimmed by 5 bases and the J gene end by 2 bases; junction bases not matched to a gene: 7. The study enrolled patients aged 18 to 65 with newly diagnosed hyperthyroidism of under 2 months' duration. Amplified TCR beta CDR3 regions derived from RNA transcripts. During a first-round RT-PCR of the TCR CDR3, the HTBI primer set was used. TCRdb used MiXCR to reprocess the multiplex PCR reads, holding one entry per CDR3 protein. Among 370,000 or so distinct CDR3 sequences listed, approximately 13% were seen once. Sequences were obtained from blood. The sequence was collected from a man aged 30 to 39 with Graves' hyperthyroidism that later progressed to Graves' ophthalmopathy. V is TRBV12-3 or TRBV12-4 and J is TRBJ2-1; TRBD1 matches at 9 bases. The CDR3 DNA is TGTGCCAGCAGTGACTCCGGGACAGGGACCTACAATGAGCAGTTCTTC. Amino acids: CASSDSGTGTYNEQFF.